The rows below give T cell receptor beta chains drawn from one sample of a study of cytotoxic CD8 clonotypes in ibrutinib-treated CLL. TCRdb's table, derived via immunoSEQ multiplex PCR, lists solely in-frame clones and lacks some. Among about 200,000 clones listed, around 75% were seen once. Source: PBMCs, taken after 12 months of ibrutinib treatment. The receptors shown here come from a human donor with chronic lymphocytic leukemia. Each CDR3 is given with its conserved first and last residue. The order of the fields is clone size, CDR3 length, V gene, J gene, D gene, CDR3 protein, CDR3 DNA. D genes are given only for firm matches. Expanded clones get a size class; other rows say once, few or many, or leave the size out.

.	18	TRBV28	TRBJ2-1	.	CASSLIGLRRSSYNEQFF	TGTGCCAGCAGTTTAATTGGTCTCAGAAGGAGCTCCTACAATGAGCAGTTCTTC
.	12	TRBV14	TRBJ1-4	.	CASSQINEKLFF	TGTGCCAGCAGCCAGATTAATGAAAAACTGTTTTTT
.	14	TRBV5-4	TRBJ1-4	.	CASSRGQLNEKLFF	TGTGCCAGCAGCCGTGGACAGCTTAATGAAAAACTGTTTTTT
once	15	TRBV5-1	TRBJ2-7	TRBD1	CASSLGTGVDYEQYF	TGCGCCAGCAGCTTGGGGACAGGGGTTGACTACGAGCAGTACTTC
.	14	TRBV5-1	TRBJ1-2	.	CASSLGTGVEGYTF	TGCGCCAGCAGCCTGGGGACGGGTGTAGAAGGCTACACCTTC
.	12	TRBV6-1	TRBJ2-4	TRBD2	CASSAGTSFQYF	TGTGCCAGCAGTGCCGGGACTAGCTTTCAGTACTTC
.	16	TRBV30	TRBJ2-6	.	CAWTRDVLSGANVLTF	TGTGCCTGGACGAGGGACGTCCTCTCTGGGGCCAACGTCCTGACTTTC
.	12	TRBV6-4	TRBJ2-7	.	CASSDLQPEQYF	TGTGCCAGCAGTGACCTCCAACCCGAGCAGTACTTC
.	16	TRBV6-1	TRBJ1-5	.	CASSGRDPYSNQPQHF	TGTGCCAGCAGTGGTCGAGACCCCTATAGCAATCAGCCCCAGCATTTT
.	14	TRBV6-5	TRBJ2-7	.	CASRPSWGAYEQYF	TGTGCCAGCAGGCCCTCGTGGGGGGCCTACGAGCAGTACTTC
once	14	TRBV29-1	TRBJ2-7	TRBD2	CSVEKASGNYEQYF	TGCAGCGTTGAAAAGGCTAGCGGGAACTACGAGCAGTACTTC
.	13	TRBV5-1	TRBJ1-1	.	CASSWEGNTEAFF	TGCGCCAGCAGCTGGGAGGGTAACACTGAAGCTTTCTTT
.	13	TRBV9	TRBJ1-5	.	CASSGPSDWAQHF	TGTGCCAGCAGCGGACCATCCGACTGGGCCCAGCATTTT
.	13	TRBV30	TRBJ1-4	.	CAWSADPNEKLFF	TGTGCCTGGAGTGCGGATCCTAATGAAAAACTGTTTTTT
once	14	TRBV30	TRBJ2-7	TRBD2	CAWSVRLAGGEQYF	TGTGCCTGGAGTGTCCGACTAGCGGGAGGCGAGCAGTACTTC
.	16	TRBV5-1	TRBJ1-2	.	CASSPRGGRANYGYTF	TGCGCCAGCAGCCCCCGGGGCGGCCGAGCTAACTATGGCTACACCTTC
.	13	TRBV7-3	TRBJ1-2	.	CASSRDRMSGYTF	TGTGCCAGCAGCCGTGACAGGATGAGTGGCTACACCTTC
.	15	TRBV6-1	TRBJ2-7	TRBD1	CASTKSRDSPYEQYF	TGTGCCAGCACCAAAAGCCGGGACAGTCCCTACGAGCAGTACTTC
.	13	TRBV2	TRBJ1-2	.	CASRGDANYGYTF	TGTGCCAGCAGGGGAGACGCAAACTATGGCTACACCTTC
.	13	TRBV7-9	TRBJ1-1	.	CASSQIQGTEAFF	TGTGCCAGCAGCCAAATACAGGGAACTGAAGCTTTCTTT
few	14	TRBV27	TRBJ1-2	.	CASSLLKANYGYTF	TGTGCCAGCAGTTTATTGAAGGCTAACTATGGCTACACCTTC
.	14	TRBV19	TRBJ2-6	.	CASSGFSGANVLTF	TGTGCCAGTAGCGGGTTCTCTGGGGCCAACGTCCTGACTTTC
once	16	TRBV19	TRBJ2-2	TRBD2	CASSLGTSGRSGELFF	TGTGCCAGTAGTTTGGGGACTAGCGGGAGATCCGGGGAGCTGTTTTTT
.	16	TRBV4-3	TRBJ1-6	.	CASSGGHSSYNSPLHF	TGCGCCAGCAGCGGAGGACACAGCTCCTATAATTCACCCCTCCACTTT
few	15	TRBV4-1	TRBJ1-2	.	CASSQASPKSYGYTF	TGCGCCAGCAGCCAAGCCTCCCCTAAAAGCTATGGCTACACCTTC
.	15	TRBV6-6	TRBJ2-1	TRBD2	CASSYLAGWGNEQFF	TGTGCCAGCAGTTACTTAGCGGGGTGGGGGAATGAGCAGTTCTTC
.	16	TRBV30	TRBJ2-5	TRBD1	CAWSVLGRGRLGRQYF	TGTGCCTGGAGTGTACTGGGCAGGGGGCGCTTAGGGCGCCAGTACTTC
.	12	TRBV7-3	TRBJ1-2	.	CASSLEGIGYTF	TGTGCCAGCAGCTTAGAAGGGATTGGCTACACCTTC
.	14	TRBV28	TRBJ1-5	.	CASRQQGGGQPQHF	TGTGCCAGCCGACAACAGGGTGGGGGTCAGCCCCAGCATTTT
.	17	TRBV29-1	TRBJ2-2	TRBD1	CSADSTSGTGYTGELFF	TGCAGCGCAGACTCTACCTCCGGGACAGGGTACACCGGGGAGCTGTTTTTT
.	16	TRBV6-5	TRBJ1-3	.	CASSYGFRGPGNTIYF	TGTGCCAGCAGTTACGGGTTTCGGGGGCCTGGAAACACCATATATTTT
.	12	TRBV7-2	TRBJ2-7	.	CASSLKGYEQYF	TGTGCCAGCAGCTTAAAGGGGTACGAGCAGTACTTC
.	18	TRBV2	TRBJ2-7	TRBD2	CARERLAGVHGSSYEQYF	TGTGCCAGAGAGAGACTAGCGGGGGTACATGGAAGCTCCTACGAGCAGTACTTC
many	15	TRBV12-5	TRBJ2-3	TRBD2	CASGSGGGLTDTQYF	TGTGCTAGTGGTTCCGGCGGGGGGCTCACAGATACGCAGTATTTT
.	16	TRBV19	TRBJ1-5	TRBD1	CASKVPGTAFNQPQHF	TGTGCCAGTAAGGTGCCCGGGACAGCCTTCAATCAGCCCCAGCATTTT
.	15	TRBV28	TRBJ2-3	TRBD2	CASSLQRGVTDTQYF	TGTGCCAGCAGTTTACAACGGGGGGTCACAGATACGCAGTATTTT
.	13	TRBV29-1	TRBJ2-7	.	CSVEYPGHYEQYF	TGCAGCGTTGAATACCCGGGGCACTACGAGCAGTACTTC
.	16	TRBV7-6	TRBJ1-4	.	CASSSSPLPANEKLFF	TGTGCCAGCAGCTCATCCCCCCTCCCGGCTAATGAAAAACTGTTTTTT
.	12	TRBV29-1	TRBJ1-2	.	CSVEGVPGGYTF	TGCAGCGTTGAAGGGGTCCCCGGTGGCTACACCTTC
.	14	TRBV9	TRBJ2-7	TRBD1	CASSAGQELREQYF	TGTGCCAGCAGCGCGGGACAGGAACTCCGCGAGCAGTACTTC
.	13	TRBV28	TRBJ1-1	.	CASGVFPNTEAFF	TGTGCCAGCGGGGTGTTTCCAAACACTGAAGCTTTCTTT
few	13	TRBV6-6	TRBJ1-1	.	CASTTGTYTEAFF	TGTGCCAGCACCACCGGGACTTACACTGAAGCTTTCTTT
.	14	TRBV9	TRBJ2-7	.	CASSLGRNSYEQYF	TGTGCCAGCAGCCTTGGACGGAACTCCTACGAGCAGTACTTC
.	14	TRBV30	TRBJ2-7	.	CAWSTGGVSYEQYF	TGTGCCTGGAGTACAGGGGGGGTCTCCTACGAGCAGTACTTC
.	16	TRBV9	TRBJ2-3	.	CASSVATGLIGDTQYF	TGTGCCAGCAGCGTAGCTACGGGACTTATAGGGGATACGCAGTATTTT
once	15	TRBV18	TRBJ1-5	TRBD1	CASSPGQGAFQPQHF	TGTGCCAGCTCACCGGGACAGGGGGCCTTTCAGCCCCAGCATTTT
.	15	TRBV7-2	TRBJ2-5	TRBD2	CASSLGSGMQETQYF	TGTGCCAGCAGCTTAGGTAGCGGGATGCAAGAGACCCAGTACTTC
few	15	TRBV4-1	TRBJ1-1	.	CASSPEIRPNTEAFF	TGCGCCAGCAGCCCAGAGATCAGGCCGAACACTGAAGCTTTCTTT
.	15	TRBV4-1	TRBJ1-5	.	CASSQTFRDNQPQHF	TGCGCCAGCAGCCAGACCTTCAGGGACAATCAGCCCCAGCATTTT
.	16	TRBV7-3	TRBJ2-3	.	CASSPKSGVSTDTQYF	TGTGCCAGCAGCCCCAAGTCCGGTGTTAGCACAGATACGCAGTATTTT
.	13	TRBV9	TRBJ2-5	.	CASSVEYQETQYF	TGTGCCAGCAGCGTAGAGTATCAAGAGACCCAGTACTTC